Included here is one T cell receptor (beta chain) sequence, with context. What it recognizes is unknown. The source of the sample is a study of graft-versus-host responses after intestinal transplantation. Clones were read by immunoSEQ multiplex PCR, and TCRdb kept only the in-frame ones, dropping some. The sample contains around 76,000 clones, approximately 94% of which appear only once. The CDR3 totals 15 residues. Germline values: CDR1 SGHDT, CDR2 YYEEEE. V lost 2 bases to trimming and J lost 4 bases, with 15 bases between them. Study-level findings and limits: There was an association between peak levels of circulating GvH clones and early post-transplant HvG declines. The study found high graft-versus-host to host-versus-graft clonal ratios in allografts of patients with graft-donor T cell macrochimerism.

This specimen consisted of unstimulated CD8+ T cells sorted from spleen or lymph node cells, obtained before intestinal transplant. The V and J genes are TRBV5-6 and TRBJ1-2; D is perhaps TRBD1 (5 bases). The clonotype comes from a human donor who received an intestinal transplant. The CDR3 region is CASSFADSWAYGYTF. DNA of the CDR3: TGTGCCAGCAGCTTCGCCGACAGTTGGGCCTATGGCTACACCTTC. The entire variable domain, with the rest obtained from reference TRBV5-6 and TRBJ1-2, is as follows: DAGVTQSPTHLIKTRGQQVTLRCSPKSGHDTVSWYQQALGQGPQFIFQYYEEEERQRGNFPDRFSGHQFPNYSSELNVNALLLGDSALYLCASSFADSWAYGYTFGSGTRLTVV.